The sequence of this T cell receptor (beta chain) was determined in a study of cytomegalovirus exposure and HLA in healthy donors. Notes on the study in general: The study reported that TCR beta sequences accurately predicted HLA-A and HLA-B alleles in most subjects. The authors enumerated over 150 TCR beta chains as linked to cytomegalovirus.

Germline loops: CDR1 SGHTA, CDR2 FQGNSA. J gave up 5 bases and V 5 bases, and 8 bases lay outside the gene matches. There are 15 residues in the CDR3. About this clone: Antigen: not known.

The PCR was carried out with 60 Vbeta primers and 13 Jbeta primers. The table came from immunoSEQ multiplex PCR; TCRdb's copy has only in-frame clones and leaves some out. The table includes under 200,000 clones, about 80% detected once. The sequencing sample was made of PBMCs. V and J are TRBV7-2 and TRBJ2-2, with TRBD2 matching over 7 bases. This receptor was taken from a man between 35 and 55 years old in good health and CMV-seropositive. CDR3 nucleotide sequence: TGTGCCAGCAGCCCCGTGGGGGGAGGGACCGGGGAGCTGTTTTTT. As protein: CASSPVGGGTGELFF.